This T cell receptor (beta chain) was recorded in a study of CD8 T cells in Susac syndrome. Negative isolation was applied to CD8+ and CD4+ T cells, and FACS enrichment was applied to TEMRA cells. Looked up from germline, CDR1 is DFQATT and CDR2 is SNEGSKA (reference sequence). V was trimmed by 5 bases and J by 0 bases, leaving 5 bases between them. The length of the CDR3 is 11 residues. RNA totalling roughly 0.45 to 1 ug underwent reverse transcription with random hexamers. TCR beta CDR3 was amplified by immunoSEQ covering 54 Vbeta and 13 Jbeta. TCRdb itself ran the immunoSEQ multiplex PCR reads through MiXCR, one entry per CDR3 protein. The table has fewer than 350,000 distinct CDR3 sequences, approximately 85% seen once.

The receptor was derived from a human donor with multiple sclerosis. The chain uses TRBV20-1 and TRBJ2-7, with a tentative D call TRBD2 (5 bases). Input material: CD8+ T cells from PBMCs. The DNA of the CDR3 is TGCAGTGCTGGGAGCTCCTACGAGCAGTACTTC. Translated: CSAGSSYEQYF.